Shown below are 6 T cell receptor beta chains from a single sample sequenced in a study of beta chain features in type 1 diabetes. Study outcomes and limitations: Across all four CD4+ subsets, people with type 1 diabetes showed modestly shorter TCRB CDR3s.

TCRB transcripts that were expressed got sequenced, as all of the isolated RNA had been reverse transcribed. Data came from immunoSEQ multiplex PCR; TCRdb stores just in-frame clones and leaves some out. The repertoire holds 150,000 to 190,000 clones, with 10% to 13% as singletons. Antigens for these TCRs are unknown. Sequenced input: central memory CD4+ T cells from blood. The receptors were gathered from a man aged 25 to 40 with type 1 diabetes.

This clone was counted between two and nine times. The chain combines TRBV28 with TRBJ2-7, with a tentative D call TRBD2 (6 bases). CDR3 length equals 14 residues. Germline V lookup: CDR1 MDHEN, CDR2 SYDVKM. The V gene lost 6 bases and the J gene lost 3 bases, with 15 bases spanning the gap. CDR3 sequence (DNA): TGTGCCAGCAGAACCGGGACGGGAGACTACGAGCAGTACTTC. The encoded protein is CASRTGTGDYEQYF.

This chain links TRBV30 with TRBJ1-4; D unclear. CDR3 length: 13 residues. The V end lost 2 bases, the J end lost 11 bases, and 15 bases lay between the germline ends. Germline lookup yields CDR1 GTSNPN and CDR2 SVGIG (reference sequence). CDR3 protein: CAWSPPPSGKLFF. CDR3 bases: TGTGCCTGGAGTCCACCCCCCTCCGGGAAACTGTTTTTT.

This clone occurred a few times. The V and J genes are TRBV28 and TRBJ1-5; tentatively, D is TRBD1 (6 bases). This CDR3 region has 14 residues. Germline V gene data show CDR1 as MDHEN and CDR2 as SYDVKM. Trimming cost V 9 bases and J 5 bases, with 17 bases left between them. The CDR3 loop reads CASVKDSGDQPQHF. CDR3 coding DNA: TGTGCCAGTGTCAAGGACAGTGGGGATCAGCCCCAGCATTTT.

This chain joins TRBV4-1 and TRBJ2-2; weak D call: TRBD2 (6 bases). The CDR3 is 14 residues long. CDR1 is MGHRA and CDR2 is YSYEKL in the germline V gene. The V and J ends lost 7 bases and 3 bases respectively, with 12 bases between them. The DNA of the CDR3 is TGCGCCAGCACTCGGGGGAGCCACACCGGGGAGCTGTTTTTT. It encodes CASTRGSHTGELFF.

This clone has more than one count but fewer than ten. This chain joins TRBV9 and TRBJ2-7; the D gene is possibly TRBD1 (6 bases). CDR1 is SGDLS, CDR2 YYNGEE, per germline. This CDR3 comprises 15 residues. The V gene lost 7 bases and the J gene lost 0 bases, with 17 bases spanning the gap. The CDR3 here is CASGPGHFSSYEQYF. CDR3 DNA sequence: TGTGCCAGCGGTCCGGGACACTTCAGCTCCTACGAGCAGTACTTC.

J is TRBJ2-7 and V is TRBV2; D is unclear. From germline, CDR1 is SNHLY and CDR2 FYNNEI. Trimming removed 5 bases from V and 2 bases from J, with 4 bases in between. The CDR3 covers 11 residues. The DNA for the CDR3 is TGTGCCAGCAGTCAAACCTACGAGCAGTACTTC. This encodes CASSQTYEQYF. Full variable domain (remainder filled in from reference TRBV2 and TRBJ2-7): EPEVTQTPSHQVTQMGQEVILRCVPISNHLYFYWYRQILGQKVEFLVSFYNNEISEKSEIFDDQFSVERPDGSNFTLKIRSTKLEDSAMYFCASSQTYEQYFGPGTRLTVT.